This entry lists 7 T cell receptor beta chains sequenced from one sample in a study of neoadjuvant nivolumab and ipilimumab in lung cancer. Here immunoSEQ multiplex PCR was the method, and the copy in TCRdb shows in-frame clones only, minus some. The table shows under 15,000 clones, with around 70% occurring only once. The sequences come from peripheral blood, collected after neoadjuvant nivolumab, alone or with ipilimumab, at or shortly before surgery. These receptors originate from an adult with non-small cell lung cancer.

The chain has TRBV11-1 and TRBJ2-5, with a weak D call TRBD2 (6 bases). The germline gives CDR1 SGHAT, CDR2 FQDESV (reference sequence). The CDR3 contains 14 residues. The ends were cut back, 1 base at V and 7 bases at J, with 13 bases in the middle. The CDR3 nucleotides are TGTGCCAGCAGCTTAGATAGGACTAAGGGGACCCAGTACTTC. This translates into CASSLDRTKGTQYF.

The V gene is TRBV5-1, the J gene TRBJ2-1; 13 bases map to TRBD2. The CDR3 consists of 15 residues. CDR1 and CDR2 (germline): SGHRS, YFSETQ. Trimming cost V 6 bases and J 3 bases; bases outside gene matches: 3. DNA of the CDR3: TGCGCCAGCACCCGGACTAGCGGGAGCTACAATGAGCAGTTCTTC. Residues: CASTRTSGSYNEQFF.

The chain is built from TRBV30 and TRBJ1-1; D remains ambiguous. Trimming removed 4 bases from V and 0 bases from J, with 15 bases in between. The length of the CDR3 is 15 residues. Germline CDR1 and CDR2: GTSNPN and SVGIG (reference sequence). The DNA of the CDR3 is TGTGCCTGGAAGTTCTTCCACGGGGTGAACACTGAAGCTTTCTTT. It specifies CAWKFFHGVNTEAFF.

In DNA form, the CDR3 reads TGTGCCAGCAGCGAGCAGGGCGTGACAGATACGCAGTATTTT. Translation gives CASSEQGVTDTQYF. This chain uses TRBV9 with TRBJ2-3; D may be TRBD1 (5 bases). Per germline, CDR1 SGDLS and CDR2 YYNGEE. The CDR3 runs to 14 residues. V was cut by 3 bases and J by 3 bases, with 11 bases left in between.

CDR3 protein: CASSEGLSYEQYF. CDR3 coding DNA: TGTGCCAGCAGTGAAGGACTTAGCTACGAGCAGTACTTC. The chain uses TRBV6-1 and TRBJ2-7, with D unclear. The CDR3 consists of 13 residues. Germline V CDR1 and CDR2: MNHNS, SASEGT. V was pared by 1 base and J by 3 bases, with 7 bases between.

DNA of the CDR3: TGCGCCAGCAGCTTGGTAGCAACAGGGCAGTCCTACGAGCAGTACTTC. Translated, it gives CASSLVATGQSYEQYF. This sequence joins TRBV5-1 and TRBJ2-7; D might be TRBD1 (6 bases). The length of the CDR3 is 16 residues. The V gene's germline CDR1 is SGHRS and CDR2 YFSETQ. V lost 0 bases to trimming and J lost 1 base, with 14 bases between them.

By sample fraction, this clone is medium-sized. The chain joins TRBV6-4 to TRBJ2-1; D is unclear. The germline V and J ends were trimmed by 4 bases and 0 bases, with 4 bases remaining between them. Germline assignment: CDR1 MRHNA and CDR2 SNTAGT. This CDR3 is built from 13 residues. The CDR3 coding sequence is TGTGCCAGCAGTGCTAGCTCCTACAATGAGCAGTTCTTC. The encoded protein is CASSASSYNEQFF.